A single sample gave rise to the 18 T cell receptor beta chains below, sequenced in a study of Graves' ophthalmopathy and Graves' hyperthyroidism. The sequenced template was RNA, covering the TCR beta CDR3 region. The workflow started with a first-round RT-PCR run with HTBI primers and then moved on to a second-round multiplex PCR. TCRdb redid the calling of the multiplex PCR reads with MiXCR, one entry per CDR3 protein. The data show under 800,000 distinct CDR3 sequences, over 20% seen once. The sample comprised peripheral blood. Receptors originate from a woman aged 18-29 years with stable Graves' hyperthyroidism. Some clones in this sample may be carry-over from other donors' samples.

The chain employs TRBV20-1 and TRBJ1-1; D gene unclear. V was pared by 3 bases and J by 1 base, with 12 bases between. Germline CDR1 is DFQATT and CDR2 is SNEGSKA (reference sequence). The CDR3 is 14 amino acids. The CDR3 sequence is CSASSRQANTEAFF. The CDR3, as DNA: TGCAGTGCTAGTAGTCGGCAGGCGAACACTGAAGCTTTCTTT.

This clonotype has at least ten counts. The rearrangement links TRBV12-5 to TRBJ1-1; D is uncertain. Germline loops: CDR1 LGHNT, CDR2 FRNRAP. V lost 3 bases to trimming and J lost 1 base, with 12 bases between them. This CDR3 region has 15 residues. CDR3 nucleotides: TGTGCTAGTGGTTTTGACCGAATAACGAACACTGAAGCTTTCTTT. This translates into CASGFDRITNTEAFF. Supplemented by reference TRBV12-5 and TRBJ1-1, the full variable domain reads DARVTQTPRHKVTEMGQEVTMRCQPILGHNTVFWYRQTMMQGLELLAYFRNRAPLDDSGMPKDRFSAEMPDATLATLKIQPSEPRDSAVYFCASGFDRITNTEAFFGQGTRLTVV.

This chain uses TRBV6-1 with TRBJ2-1; TRBD1 matches 11 bases. The CDR3 covers 14 residues. CDR1 is MNHNS and CDR2 is SASEGT in the germline V gene. Trimming at V came to 6 bases and at J to 3 bases, leaving 1 base not matched to a gene. CDR3 amino acids: CASRGQGGYNEQFF. As DNA, the CDR3 is TGTGCCAGCAGGGGACAGGGGGGCTACAATGAGCAGTTCTTC.

The table lists this clonotype with a count of one. The junction departs from germline at one end; a sequencing error may be responsible. The chain joins TRBV6-2 or TRBV6-3 to TRBJ1-5; no definite D call. In germline, CDR1 is MNHEY, CDR2 SVGEGT. CDR3 length: 13 amino acids. The CDR3 is CASSPTGNQPQQF. CDR3 DNA: TGTGCCAGCAGCCCGACCGGTAATCAGCCCCAGCAGTTT.

This chain joins TRBV12-3 or TRBV12-4 and TRBJ1-2; tentatively, D is TRBD1 (5 bases). V lost 4 bases and J 14 bases, leaving 14 bases between the germline ends. The CDR3 is 11 residues long. The CDR3 here is CASSSRQRTTF. CDR3 DNA: TGTGCCAGCAGTTCGCGACAGAGGACTACCTTC.

This clonotype was detected many times. The genes are TRBV19 and TRBJ1-3, with unresolved D. V shed 10 bases and J shed 0 bases, with 19 bases lying between them. Germline V gene sequence: CDR1 LNHDA, CDR2 SQIVND (reference sequence). The length of the CDR3 is 16 residues. The chain's CDR3 is CATRETIIGSGNTIYF. The DNA for the CDR3 is TGTGCCACCAGAGAGACTATTATCGGCTCTGGAAACACCATATATTTT.

The table lists this clonotype with a count of one. This chain connects TRBV6-1 to TRBJ1-2; D not resolved. The CDR3 is 11 residues long. Germline values: CDR1 MNHNS, CDR2 SASEGT. Deletions cut 6 bases from V and 6 bases from J, with 8 bases between. CDR3 DNA sequence: TGTGCCAGCAGGTCTGTTGATGGCTACACCTTC. It specifies CASRSVDGYTF.

Many counts were recorded for this clonotype. This rearrangement joins TRBV12-3 or TRBV12-4 to TRBJ1-1; D is unresolved. This CDR3 is built from 13 residues. V was pared by 6 bases and J by 1 base, with 9 bases between. In DNA form, the CDR3 reads TGTGCCAGCAGCCCCGGCTGGAACACTGAAGCTTTCTTT. Residues: CASSPGWNTEAFF.

This chain links TRBV12-3 or TRBV12-4 with TRBJ1-6; possibly TRBD1 for D (5 bases). V lost 3 bases and J 1 base, leaving 10 bases between the germline ends. CDR3 size: 16 residues. The chain's CDR3 is CASSFGARSYNSPLHF. The CDR3 coding sequence is TGTGCCAGCAGTTTTGGGGCACGATCCTATAATTCACCCCTCCACTTT.

This clonotype was counted many times. The chain recombines TRBV10-2 with TRBJ2-5; TRBD2 aligns across 8 bases. V lost 7 bases to trimming and J lost 2 bases; unmatched junction nucleotides: 12. The V gene's germline CDR1 is WSHSY and CDR2 SAAADI. The CDR3 spans 16 residues. The DNA of the CDR3 is TGCGCCAGCAACCCCGCCCTAGCGGGTATACAAGAGACCCAGTACTTC. Translated, it gives CASNPALAGIQETQYF.

In regard to this clonotype: A read error may be the cause here, since a much bigger clone is one base away. The chain is built from TRBV12-3 or TRBV12-4 and TRBJ1-5; D is perhaps TRBD1 (5 bases). The CDR3 has 14 amino acids. CDR3 DNA sequence: TGTGTCAGCAGTTTACGGACAACCAGTCAGCCCCAGCATTTT. This sequence encodes CVSSLRTTSQPQHF.

This clonotype was observed many times. V and J are TRBV19 and TRBJ2-5, with D perhaps matching TRBD1 (5 bases). This CDR3 is built from 15 residues. Trimming removed 3 bases at V and 4 bases at J, with 15 bases between. Germline assignment: CDR1 LNHDA and CDR2 SQIVND (reference sequence). This CDR3 is CASSIRGRAAETQYF. CDR3 bases: TGTGCCAGTAGTATTCGTGGCAGGGCGGCAGAGACCCAGTACTTC.

In its sample, this clonotype was seen many times. V and J are TRBV30 and TRBJ1-6; D may be TRBD1 (6 bases). The V end was cut by 1 base, the J end by 9 bases, with 22 bases between. CDR3 length: 17 residues. Per the germline V gene, CDR1 is GTSNPN and CDR2 is SVGIG (reference sequence). The CDR3 coding sequence is TGTGCCTGGAGTGCCGGGACAATGACCCTAGTCGGTTCACCCCTCCACTTT. Translated: CAWSAGTMTLVGSPLHF. Filled out from reference TRBV30 and TRBJ1-6, the complete variable domain reads SQTIHQWPATLVQPVGSPLSLECTVEGTSNPNLYWYRQAAGRGLQLLFYSVGIGQISSEVPQNLSASRPQDRQFILSSKKLLLSDSGFYLCAWSAGTMTLVGSPLHFGNGTRLTVT.

The chain employs TRBV12-3 or TRBV12-4 and TRBJ2-2; 8 bases line up with TRBD1. There are 17 residues in the CDR3. Losses at the gene ends were 2 bases for V and 3 bases for J; bases not matched to a gene: 8. The CDR3 DNA sequence: TGTGCCAGCAGTTTACGGAAGACAGGGGAGGACACCGGGGAGCTGTTTTTT. Its translation is CASSLRKTGEDTGELFF.

The V call is TRBV27, the J call TRBJ1-6; D not certain. CDR1 and CDR2 (germline): MNHEY, SMNVEV (reference sequence). V was cut by 3 bases and J by 10 bases, with 19 bases left in between. The CDR3 runs to 16 residues. The CDR3 reads CASSFFRLETGSPLHF. In nucleotides, the CDR3 is TGTGCCAGCAGTTTTTTTCGCCTCGAAACGGGGTCACCCCTCCACTTT.

The rearrangement links TRBV27 to TRBJ1-2; D is uncertain. The CDR3 totals 13 residues. In germline, CDR1 is MNHEY, CDR2 SMNVEV (reference sequence). Trimming took off 6 bases at V and 4 bases at J, with 12 bases between the two ends. The CDR3 is CASSPKSFYGYTF. DNA for the CDR3: TGTGCCAGCAGCCCCAAGTCGTTCTATGGCTACACCTTC.

This clonotype was picked up many times. This sequence joins TRBV12-3 or TRBV12-4 and TRBJ2-2, with D perhaps assigned TRBD1 or TRBD2 (5 bases each). The CDR3 is made up of 15 amino acids. Trimming pared 6 bases from V and 6 bases from J, leaving 17 bases between. The DNA for the CDR3 is TGTGCCAGCAGACCCGGGGCTAGCAACTCCGGGGAGCTGTTTTTT. As protein: CASRPGASNSGELFF.

Worth noting for this clonotype: The junction differs from germline at one of its ends, possibly a read error. The genes are TRBV6-5 and TRBJ1-6, with 11 bases matching TRBD1. This CDR3 comprises 17 residues. Germline V gene data show CDR1 as MNHEY and CDR2 as SVGAGI. The CDR3 loop is CASSYYRDRGDNPPLHF. For the CDR3, the DNA is TGTGCCAGCAGTTACTACCGGGACAGGGGGGATAATCCACCCCTCCACTTT.